The 2 T cell receptor beta chains listed next were all sequenced from one sample in a study of CD8 T cells in ankylosing spondylitis. One entry per CDR3 protein, called by TCRdb with MiXCR from the 5' RACE reads. The table includes about 240,000 distinct CDR3 sequences, 9.5% to 12% detected once. Sample: blood, either unsorted or a sorted T cell fraction (not recorded which). Receptors were obtained from a male donor with ankylosing spondylitis or in good health (not recorded which).

The chain combines TRBV19 with TRBJ2-5; tentatively, D is TRBD2 (5 bases). Germline V gene sequence: CDR1 LNHDA, CDR2 SQIVND (reference sequence). This CDR3 region has 14 residues. V gave up 2 bases and J gave up 2 bases, with 9 bases separating them. The CDR3 loop is CASSILGAQETQYF. The CDR3 DNA follows: TGTGCCAGTAGTATACTGGGAGCGCAAGAGACCCAGTACTTC.

This clonotype occurred many times. The V and J genes are TRBV11-2 and TRBJ2-1; no reliable D call. Germline V gene lookup returns CDR1 SGHAT and CDR2 FQNNGV. Trimming cost V 4 bases and J 10 bases, with 14 bases left between them. This CDR3 has 13 amino acids. CDR3 amino acids: CASSSMPGGEQFF. Here the CDR3 DNA reads TGTGCCAGCAGCTCCATGCCCGGCGGAGAGCAGTTCTTC.